Below, 27 T cell receptor beta chains from the same sample are listed, as sequenced in a study of shared clonotypes between healthy human individuals. The method was immunoSEQ multiplex PCR; TCRdb's version includes in-frame clones alone and lacks a portion of them. Of roughly 1,500,000 clones in the sample, 98% to 99% are singletons; the top ten hold approximately 0.38%. The sequenced sample consisted of naive CD4+ T cells sorted from blood. Subset: CD45RA+ positively selected. The receptors stem from a man younger than 40 in good health.

The chain is built from TRBV21-1 and TRBJ2-7; the D segment call TRBD1 is taken from the table without a DNA check. TRBV21-1 is a recognized pseudogene. This CDR3 is built from 16 residues. CDR3 protein: CASGHRERGRSYEQYF. The CDR3 DNA reads TGTGCCAGCGGACATAGAGAAAGGGGGCGGTCCTACGAGCAGTACTTC.

J is TRBJ2-7 and V is TRBV18; 10 bases fit TRBD2. Germline lookup yields CDR1 KGHSH and CDR2 LQKENI. V shed 4 bases, J shed 7 bases, and the junction held 10 bases outside the gene matches. This CDR3 region has 15 residues. Here the CDR3 DNA reads TGTGCCAGCTCACGGGGAGCGGGAGGGCCTAAGGAGCAGTACTTC. Its translation: CASSRGAGGPKEQYF.

The chain carries TRBV5-4 and TRBJ2-3; 7 nucleotides align to TRBD2. The germline gives CDR1 SGHNT, CDR2 YYREEE (reference sequence). The trim removed 2 bases at V and 1 base at J, leaving 7 bases unmatched. The CDR3 has 16 residues. The CDR3 loop is CASSFGSGLGTDTQYF. DNA of the CDR3: TGTGCCAGCAGCTTCGGTAGCGGGTTAGGCACAGATACGCAGTATTTT.

This clone was observed once. V usage is TRBV10-1 and J usage is TRBJ2-2; 9 bases align to TRBD2. V lost 8 bases and J lost 1; bases outside the gene matches: 8. The CDR3 has 16 residues. The V gene's germline CDR1 is WNHNN and CDR2 SYGVQD (reference sequence). CDR3 in amino acids: CASQGGLALNTGELFF. The CDR3 DNA reads TGCGCCAGCCAAGGGGGACTAGCTCTGAACACCGGGGAGCTGTTTTTT.

V usage is TRBV2 and J usage is TRBJ1-4; possible D gene TRBD1, 5 bases. This CDR3 contains 14 residues. V was pared by 8 bases and J by 6 bases, with 16 bases between. Germline loops: CDR1 SNHLY, CDR2 FYNNEI. The DNA for the CDR3 is TGTGCCAGCCTTCGGGGGACCAGACATGAAAAACTGTTTTTT. It specifies CASLRGTRHEKLFF. Full variable domain (rest looked up from reference TRBV2 and TRBJ1-4): EPEVTQTPSHQVTQMGQEVILRCVPISNHLYFYWYRQILGQKVEFLVSFYNNEISEKSEIFDDQFSVERPDGSNFTLKIRSTKLEDSAMYFCASLRGTRHEKLFFGSGTQLSVL.

The V gene is TRBV5-1, the J gene TRBJ2-7, with D tentatively TRBD1 (6 bases). V was clipped by 3 bases and J by 9 bases, with 16 bases between them. There are 13 residues in the CDR3. Germline CDR1 reads SGHRS; CDR2 reads YFSETQ. Here the CDR3 reads CASSYATGMGQYF. The CDR3, as DNA: TGCGCCAGCAGCTACGCGACAGGCATGGGGCAGTACTTC.

The V call is TRBV15, the J call TRBJ1-2; the D is unclear. V shed 0 bases and J shed 8 bases, with 16 bases lying between them. Looked up from germline, CDR1 is LNHNV and CDR2 is YYDKDF (reference sequence). CDR3 length: 15 amino acids. The CDR3 reads CATSRDLMPTGGYTF. CDR3 in DNA: TGTGCCACCAGCAGAGATCTCATGCCCACGGGCGGCTACACCTTC.

The CDR3, as DNA: TGTGCCAGCAGCTTGGGTAGCGGAGGGAACACCGGGGAGCTGTTTTTT. Its protein is CASSLGSGGNTGELFF. The chain joins TRBV5-4 to TRBJ2-2; D may be TRBD2 (6 bases). CDR3 size: 16 residues. The germline V and J ends were trimmed by 0 bases and 1 base, with 10 bases remaining between them. Germline CDR1 and CDR2: SGHNT and YYREEE (reference sequence).

This chain links TRBV5-5 with TRBJ2-1, with D unclear. CDR1 and CDR2 (germline): SGHKS, YYEKEE (reference sequence). Trimming removed 5 bases from V and 5 bases from J, with 11 bases in between. The CDR3 is 13 residues long. The CDR3 region has the DNA TGTGCCAGCAGTTGGGGAATCCACAATGAGCAGTTCTTC. As protein: CASSWGIHNEQFF.

The chain uses TRBV9 and TRBJ1-2; no firm D call. This CDR3 is built from 15 residues. The V end was cut by 3 bases, the J end by 2 bases, with 14 bases between. Germline-derived CDR1 and CDR2 are SGDLS and YYNGEE. The CDR3 DNA follows: TGTGCCAGCAGCGAAGGCACAAACTTAAACTATGGCTACACCTTC. It translates to CASSEGTNLNYGYTF.

In nucleotides, the CDR3 is TGTGCCAGCGGCGACACAGGGGTCTATGGCTACACCTTC. It encodes CASGDTGVYGYTF. This rearrangement joins TRBV2 to TRBJ1-2; 7 bases are a match to TRBD1. Germline values: CDR1 SNHLY, CDR2 FYNNEI. V shed 8 bases and J 4 bases; nucleotides not matched to a gene: 7. The CDR3 runs 13 residues.

The chain combines TRBV15 with TRBJ2-3; D might be TRBD2 (5 bases). Looked up from germline, CDR1 is LNHNV and CDR2 is YYDKDF (reference sequence). The CDR3 sequence is 17 residues long. Trimming removed 4 bases at V and 4 bases at J, with 21 bases between. CDR3 nucleotide sequence: TGTGCCACCAGCAACCTCATGAAGGGTCCGAGGGCAGATACGCAGTATTTT. Its translation is CATSNLMKGPRADTQYF.

This clone appeared a single time. The chain uses TRBV9 and TRBJ2-1; TRBD1 matches at 7 bases. Germline V gene sequence: CDR1 SGDLS, CDR2 YYNGEE. V was clipped by 0 bases and J by 0 bases; unmatched bases: 9. The length of the CDR3 is 18 residues. DNA of the CDR3: TGTGCCAGCAGCGTAGCCACAAAGGGGGCGGGCTCCTACAATGAGCAGTTCTTC. Protein product: CASSVATKGAGSYNEQFF.

This chain joins TRBV28 and TRBJ2-7; 10 bases are a match to TRBD1. Trimming took 3 bases from V and 0 from J; bases not matched to a gene: 8. The CDR3 has 17 residues. The germline V gene encodes CDR1 MDHEN and CDR2 SYDVKM. This chain's CDR3 is CASSFVTGGFFSYEQYF. The DNA of the CDR3 is TGTGCCAGCAGTTTCGTGACAGGGGGCTTCTTCTCCTACGAGCAGTACTTC.

The chain has TRBV25-1 and TRBJ2-2, with a weak D call TRBD1 (6 bases). Per germline, CDR1 MGHDK and CDR2 SYGVNS. Trimming took off 5 bases at V and 1 base at J, with 20 bases between the two ends. CDR3 size: 18 residues. CDR3 amino acids: CASSLLTGQTVNTGELFF. DNA for the CDR3: TGTGCCAGCAGTCTACTGACAGGCCAAACGGTGAACACCGGGGAGCTGTTTTTT.

The J gene is TRBJ2-1, the V gene TRBV15; 12 bases match TRBD2. The germline gives CDR1 LNHNV, CDR2 YYDKDF (reference sequence). This CDR3 region has 20 residues. The V and J ends lost 2 bases and 11 bases, in that order; junction bases with no gene match: 22. The CDR3 loop reads CATSRLTGPLASGRAGKQFF. In DNA form, the CDR3 reads TGTGCCACCAGCAGACTCACCGGCCCCCTAGCTAGCGGGAGGGCCGGGAAGCAGTTCTTC.

V gene TRBV11-2 combines with J gene TRBJ2-7; D may be TRBD1 (5 bases). V lost 2 bases, J lost 2 bases, and 19 bases lay in between. CDR1 and CDR2 from the germline V gene are SGHAT and FQNNGV. CDR3 length equals 17 residues. The CDR3 protein is CASSLRTTGVPTYEQYF. The DNA for the CDR3 is TGTGCCAGCAGCTTAAGGACAACTGGGGTTCCAACCTACGAGCAGTACTTC.

Turning to this clone: Other DNA variants within this sample encode the same CDR3. The chain links TRBV29-1 to TRBJ2-3, with 10 bases fitting TRBD2. This CDR3 contains 15 residues. Germline assignment: CDR1 SQVTM and CDR2 ANQGSEA. Trimming took 7 bases from V and 2 from J; bases not matched to a gene: 9. The CDR3 coding sequence is TGCAGCGCTGGGCTAGCGGGAGAGTACACAGATACGCAGTATTTT. Residues: CSAGLAGEYTDTQYF.

The chain joins TRBV7-8 to TRBJ2-2; D uncertain. Germline loops: CDR1 SGHVS, CDR2 FQNEAQ. Trimming left V 7 bases short and J 1 base short, with 7 bases between. The CDR3 is 13 residues long. The CDR3 DNA reads as TGTGCCAGCACCCACAAGAACACCGGGGAGCTGTTTTTT. It translates to CASTHKNTGELFF.

On this clone: The identical CDR3 is also encoded by other nucleotide sequences in the sample. The rearrangement links TRBV7-2 to TRBJ2-7; 11 bases line up with TRBD2. The CDR3 is 15 amino acids. V was pared by 3 bases and J by 1 base, with 2 bases of the junction left unmatched. Germline V gene sequence: CDR1 SGHTA, CDR2 FQGNSA. CDR3 in DNA: TGTGCCAGCAGCTTTCGACTAGCGGGGTCCTACGAGCAGTACTTC. Its translation: CASSFRLAGSYEQYF.

CDR3: CASSPFGGSGGDTQYF. DNA of the CDR3: TGTGCCAGCAGCCCCTTCGGAGGTTCGGGAGGTGATACGCAGTATTTT. The J gene is TRBJ2-3, the V gene TRBV7-6, with 7 bases lining up with TRBD2. V dropped 5 bases and J dropped 6; count of bases not matched to a gene: 14. In germline, CDR1 is SGHVS, CDR2 FNYEAQ. This CDR3 has 16 residues.

The chain combines TRBV27 with TRBJ2-3; D call uncertain. The CDR3 runs 13 residues. With 2 bases removed from V and 5 bases from J, the gap between germline ends came to 8 bases. Germline V gene lookup returns CDR1 MNHEY and CDR2 SMNVEV (reference sequence). Here the CDR3 DNA reads TGTGCCAGCAGTTTACCAGGTAGAGATACGCAGTATTTT. It yields the protein CASSLPGRDTQYF.

The CDR3 loop reads CASSELGTGPHNEQFF. The CDR3, as DNA: TGTGCCAGCAGTGAACTTGGAACAGGACCCCACAATGAGCAGTTCTTC. This chain joins TRBV2 and TRBJ2-1; D may be TRBD1 (5 bases). Germline-derived CDR1 and CDR2 are SNHLY and FYNNEI. The V end was cut by 2 bases, the J end by 5 bases, with 16 bases between. The CDR3 consists of 16 residues.

The CDR3 nucleotides are TGTGCCAGCAGTTTATTCGCCGGGACAGGCTCGACAGATACGCAGTATTTT. It encodes CASSLFAGTGSTDTQYF. The chain carries TRBV28 and TRBJ2-3; 8 positions match TRBD1. The CDR3 loop spans 17 amino acids. Germline V gene sequence: CDR1 MDHEN, CDR2 SYDVKM. With V trimmed by 1 base and J by 3 bases, 9 bases remained unmatched.

The V call is TRBV5-1, the J call TRBJ2-4, with TRBD1 matching 8 bases. Germline V gives CDR1 SGHRS, CDR2 YFSETQ. This CDR3 has 12 residues. The V gene end was trimmed by 0 bases and the J gene end by 15 bases; junction bases not matched to a gene: 5. CDR3 DNA: TGCGCCAGCAGCTTGGCTGGACAGGGTCGGTACTTC. Residues: CASSLAGQGRYF.

CDR3 in amino acids: CASSRRLRYGYTF. In nucleotides, the CDR3 is TGTGCCAGCAGCCGACGCCTTCGGTATGGCTACACCTTC. The chain recombines TRBV14 with TRBJ1-2; D unresolved. CDR3 length: 13 amino acids. From germline, CDR1 is SGHDN and CDR2 FVKESK. Trimming took 4 bases from V and 5 from J, leaving 11 bases between them. Full variable domain (remainder filled in from reference TRBV14 and TRBJ1-2): EAGVTQFPSHSVIEKGQTVTLRCDPISGHDNLYWYRRVMGKEIKFLLHFVKESKQDESGMPNNRFLAERTGGTYSTLKVQPAELEDSGVYFCASSRRLRYGYTFGSGTRLTVV.

V is TRBV9 and J is TRBJ2-3, with 13 bases fitting TRBD2. Per germline, CDR1 SGDLS and CDR2 YYNGEE. This CDR3 spans 18 amino acids. V was pared by 0 bases and J by 4 bases, with 8 bases of the junction left unmatched. In nucleotides, the CDR3 is TGTGCCAGCAGCGTAGCTGTAACTAGCGGGAGGGCCGCAGATACGCAGTATTTT. Its translation is CASSVAVTSGRAADTQYF.